This entry lists 11 T cell receptor beta chains sequenced from one sample in a study of glioma-infiltrating T cells after dendritic cell vaccination. Time point noted: after dendritic cell vaccination, including at tumor progression/relapse. Repertoires were generated with immunoSEQ multiplex PCR, while TCRdb's copy carries only in-frame clones and drops some. This sample carries roughly 100,000 clones, nearly 90% of them seen once, and the ten largest clones take over 2.5%. Sequencing used blood, obtained after dendritic cell vaccination. The receptors here all came from a human donor with glioblastoma.

Written as DNA, the CDR3 is TGTGCCTCCCCGGGGGGGCTAGCGGGAGAGACCCAGTACTTC. Amino acid sequence: CASPGGLAGETQYF. This chain joins TRBV2 and TRBJ2-5, with 8 bases that match TRBD2. The CDR3 sequence is 14 residues long. Trimming cost V 11 bases and J 4 bases; bases outside gene matches: 12. Germline loops: CDR1 SNHLY, CDR2 FYNNEI. The whole variable domain, remainder taken from reference TRBV2 and TRBJ2-5, is EPEVTQTPSHQVTQMGQEVILRCVPISNHLYFYWYRQILGQKVEFLVSFYNNEISEKSEIFDDQFSVERPDGSNFTLKIRSTKLEDSAMYFCASPGGLAGETQYFGPGTRLLVL.

The gene calls are TRBV7-6 and TRBJ2-1; 8 positions match TRBD1. Germline V gene sequence: CDR1 SGHVS, CDR2 FNYEAQ. J was trimmed by 7 bases and V by 3 bases; bases with no gene match: 8. CDR3 length equals 15 residues. For the CDR3, the DNA is TGTGCCAGCAGCTTTCAGGGGGCCCCGGAGAATGAGCAGTTCTTC. Amino acids: CASSFQGAPENEQFF.

V gene TRBV19 combines with J gene TRBJ1-5, with 9 bases fitting TRBD1. V lost 3 bases to trimming and J lost 0 bases; unmatched junction nucleotides: 9. The CDR3 is 18 amino acids. The V gene's germline CDR1 is LNHDA and CDR2 SQIVND (reference sequence). The CDR3 sequence: CASSIAGQGSHSNQPQHF. CDR3 in DNA: TGTGCCAGTAGTATTGCGGGACAGGGTTCACATAGCAATCAGCCCCAGCATTTT.

The rearrangement uses TRBV29-1 and TRBJ1-4, with TRBD1 as a possible D gene (6 bases). The germline V gene has CDR1 SQVTM and CDR2 ANQGSEA. V was trimmed by 6 bases and J by 7 bases, leaving 15 bases between them. This CDR3 contains 13 residues. The CDR3 DNA sequence: TGCAGCGTCGGACAGAGAGGTAGTGAAAAACTGTTTTTT. Its protein product is CSVGQRGSEKLFF.

V usage is TRBV28 and J usage is TRBJ1-1; no definite D call. V was trimmed by 6 bases and J by 3 bases, leaving 14 bases between them. CDR3 length: 14 residues. Germline V lookup: CDR1 MDHEN, CDR2 SYDVKM. The CDR3 DNA sequence: TGTGCCAGCAGACCCATTCAGAGGGACACTGAAGCTTTCTTT. This codes for CASRPIQRDTEAFF.

The rearrangement joins TRBV30 to TRBJ2-2; possible D gene TRBD2, 6 bases. The germline gives CDR1 GTSNPN, CDR2 SVGIG (reference sequence). Between the trimmed V and J ends, which lost 2 bases and 6 bases, there was a span of 19 bases. This CDR3 comprises 16 residues. In nucleotides, the CDR3 is TGTGCCTGGAGTAGCTGGCTAGCGAACCGCCCCGGGGAGCTGTTTTTT. Its translation is CAWSSWLANRPGELFF.

This chain joins TRBV12-2 and TRBJ1-1. TRBV12-2 is given as a pseudogene. The CDR3 contains 13 residues. CDR3 in DNA: TGTGCAAGTCGTTATATCGGGGAGACTGAAGCTTTCTTT. Translated: CASRYIGETEAFF.

The V call is TRBV7-2, the J call TRBJ1-1, with no clear D. The germline V and J ends were trimmed by 1 base and 1 base, with 7 bases remaining between them. Germline-derived CDR1 and CDR2 are SGHTA and FQGNSA. The CDR3 spans 14 residues. This chain's CDR3 is CASSLEAGNTEAFF. The CDR3 DNA reads as TGTGCCAGCAGCTTAGAGGCAGGGAACACTGAAGCTTTCTTT.

This chain joins TRBV27 and TRBJ1-5; the match to TRBD1 covers 7 bases. Trimming took 3 bases from V and 3 from J; bases not matched to a gene: 2. The CDR3 contains 14 residues. Looked up from germline, CDR1 is MNHEY and CDR2 is SMNVEV (reference sequence). The CDR3 sequence is CASSLGQFNQPQHF. DNA of the CDR3: TGTGCCAGCAGTTTGGGACAGTTCAATCAGCCCCAGCATTTT.

The chain joins TRBV4-1 to TRBJ1-5, with a tentative D call TRBD1 (5 bases). V lost 1 base and J 7 bases, leaving 8 bases between the germline ends. The CDR3 spans 13 residues. The V gene's germline CDR1 is MGHRA and CDR2 YSYEKL. CDR3 DNA: TGCGCCAGCAGCCAAGGGACACTCCAGCCCCAGCATTTT. Translated, it gives CASSQGTLQPQHF.

This chain joins TRBV11-3 and TRBJ1-1; D is unclear. Trimming pared 5 bases from V and 6 bases from J, leaving 10 bases between. The germline V gene has CDR1 SGHNT and CDR2 YENEEA. The CDR3 has 12 amino acids. The CDR3 sequence is CASSGRGAEAFF. CDR3 coding DNA: TGTGCCAGCAGCGGTCGGGGAGCTGAAGCTTTCTTT.